These 5 T cell receptor beta chains were sequenced from one sample in a study of OX40 agonist ivuxolimab in advanced cancers. Generated by immunoSEQ multiplex PCR, the TCRdb table keeps only in-frame clones and is missing some. The sample consists of tens of thousands of clones, approximately 80% of them appearing once. The sequencing used CD4+ or CD8+ T cells sorted from blood, collected in a trial of the OX40 agonist ivuxolimab. Receptors originate from an adult with an advanced solid tumor such as melanoma, head and neck, liver or kidney cancer.

This chain connects TRBV7-9 to TRBJ1-2; the D gene is possibly TRBD1 (5 bases). CDR1 SEHNR and CDR2 FQNEAQ come from the germline V gene (reference sequence). CDR3 length: 15 amino acids. The V and J ends lost 1 base and 6 bases respectively, with 15 bases between them. CDR3 region: CASSLDRTWWNGYTF. For the CDR3, the DNA is TGTGCCAGCAGCTTAGACAGGACATGGTGGAATGGCTACACCTTC.

The rearrangement joins TRBV19 to TRBJ2-7; D is unresolved. Trimming pared 1 base from V and 3 bases from J, leaving 13 bases between. CDR3 size: 15 residues. CDR1 is LNHDA, CDR2 SQIVND, per germline (reference sequence). CDR3 DNA sequence: TGTGCCAGTAGTATAGCGAGTAGTGCACACTACGAGCAGTACTTC. This sequence encodes CASSIASSAHYEQYF.

Here the CDR3 DNA reads TGTGCCAGCAGTGACCGCGGTTTCTACAATGAGCAGTTCTTC. It yields the protein CASSDRGFYNEQFF. The chain is built from TRBV6-1 and TRBJ2-1; no clear D gene. The V and J ends lost 3 bases and 3 bases respectively, with 9 bases between them. The CDR3 has 14 amino acids. Germline V gene data show CDR1 as MNHNS and CDR2 as SASEGT.

V usage is TRBV6-5 and J usage is TRBJ2-7, with 8 bases aligning to TRBD2. The ends lost 6 bases at V and 0 bases at J; junction bases unmatched: 7. The CDR3 consists of 15 residues. Germline V gives CDR1 MNHEY, CDR2 SVGAGI. CDR3 protein: CASSSLAGSSYEQYF. The CDR3 DNA follows: TGTGCCAGCAGCAGCTTAGCGGGGAGCTCCTACGAGCAGTACTTC.

The gene calls are TRBV28 and TRBJ1-1; D not resolved. Trimming shortened V by 3 bases and J by 0 bases, and 8 bases separated the two germline ends. The CDR3 covers 14 residues. CDR1 MDHEN and CDR2 SYDVKM come from the germline V gene. The CDR3 loop reads CASSFREMNTEAFF. The DNA for the CDR3 is TGTGCCAGCAGTTTTCGAGAAATGAACACTGAAGCTTTCTTT.